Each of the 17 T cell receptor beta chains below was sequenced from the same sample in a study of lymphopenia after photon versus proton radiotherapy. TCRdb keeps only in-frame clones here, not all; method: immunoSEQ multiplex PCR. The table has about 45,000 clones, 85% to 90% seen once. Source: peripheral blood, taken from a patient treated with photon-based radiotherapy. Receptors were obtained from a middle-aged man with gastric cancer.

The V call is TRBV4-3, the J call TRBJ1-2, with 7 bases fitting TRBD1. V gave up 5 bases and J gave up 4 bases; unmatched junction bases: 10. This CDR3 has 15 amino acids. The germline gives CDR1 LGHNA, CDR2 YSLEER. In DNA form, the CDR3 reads TGCGCCAGCAGCGCAAGACAGGGTACAGGCTATGGCTACACCTTC. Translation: CASSARQGTGYGYTF.

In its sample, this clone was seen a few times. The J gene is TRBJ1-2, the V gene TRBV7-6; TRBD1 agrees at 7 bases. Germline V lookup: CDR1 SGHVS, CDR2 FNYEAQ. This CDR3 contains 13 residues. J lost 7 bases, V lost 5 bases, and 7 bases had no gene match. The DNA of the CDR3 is TGTGCCAGCAGCGACAGGGTGGATGGTGGCTACACCTTC. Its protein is CASSDRVDGGYTF.

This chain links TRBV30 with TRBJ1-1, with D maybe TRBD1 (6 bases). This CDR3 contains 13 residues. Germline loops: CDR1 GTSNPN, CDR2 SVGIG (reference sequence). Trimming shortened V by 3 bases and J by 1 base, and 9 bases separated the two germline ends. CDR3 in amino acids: CAWRNRANTEAFF. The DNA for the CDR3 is TGTGCCTGGAGAAACAGGGCGAACACTGAAGCTTTCTTT. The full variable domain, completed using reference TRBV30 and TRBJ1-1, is SQTIHQWPATLVQPVGSPLSLECTVEGTSNPNLYWYRQAAGRGLQLLFYSVGIGQISSEVPQNLSASRPQDRQFILSSKKLLLSDSGFYLCAWRNRANTEAFFGQGTRLTVV.

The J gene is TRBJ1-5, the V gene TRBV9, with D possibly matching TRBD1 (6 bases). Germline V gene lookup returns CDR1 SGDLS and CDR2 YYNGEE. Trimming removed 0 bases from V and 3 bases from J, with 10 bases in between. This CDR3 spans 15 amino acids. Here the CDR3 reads CASSVDGQNNQPQHF. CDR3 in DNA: TGTGCCAGCAGCGTAGACGGACAGAACAATCAGCCCCAGCATTTT.

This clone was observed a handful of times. The CDR3 nucleotides read TGTGCCATTGGACTAGCGGGGGACGTAGATACGCAGTATTTT. Protein product: CAIGLAGDVDTQYF. V gene TRBV19 combines with J gene TRBJ2-3; 13 bases are shared with TRBD2. CDR3 length: 14 residues. V gave up 10 bases and J gave up 5 bases; unmatched junction bases: 6. CDR1 is LNHDA and CDR2 is SQIVND in the germline V gene (reference sequence).

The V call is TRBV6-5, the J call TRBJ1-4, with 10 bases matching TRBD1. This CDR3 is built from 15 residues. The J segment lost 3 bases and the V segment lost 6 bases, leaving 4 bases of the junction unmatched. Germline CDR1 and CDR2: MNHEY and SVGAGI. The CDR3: CASSRQGAANEKLFF. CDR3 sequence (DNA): TGTGCCAGCAGCCGACAGGGGGCCGCTAATGAAAAACTGTTTTTT.

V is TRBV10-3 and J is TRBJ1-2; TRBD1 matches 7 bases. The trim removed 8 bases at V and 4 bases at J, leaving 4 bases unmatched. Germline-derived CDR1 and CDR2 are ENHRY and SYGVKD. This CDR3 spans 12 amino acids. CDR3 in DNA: TGTGCCATCGAGTCAGGGGGCTATGGCTACACCTTC. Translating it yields CAIESGGYGYTF.

For the CDR3, the DNA is TGTGCCAGCAGCCCCTCAACTAATGAAAAACTGTTTTTT. This gives the protein CASSPSTNEKLFF. The V gene is TRBV11-2, the J gene TRBJ1-4; D not resolved. This CDR3 spans 13 amino acids. Trimming left V 5 bases short and J 0 bases short, with 4 bases between. The germline V gene has CDR1 SGHAT and CDR2 FQNNGV.

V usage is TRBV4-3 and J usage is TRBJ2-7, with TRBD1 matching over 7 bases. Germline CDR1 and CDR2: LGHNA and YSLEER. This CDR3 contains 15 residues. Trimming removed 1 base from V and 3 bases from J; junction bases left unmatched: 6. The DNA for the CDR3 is TGCGCCAGCAGCCAAGTTTTAGGGGGCGACTACGAGCAGTACTTC. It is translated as CASSQVLGGDYEQYF.

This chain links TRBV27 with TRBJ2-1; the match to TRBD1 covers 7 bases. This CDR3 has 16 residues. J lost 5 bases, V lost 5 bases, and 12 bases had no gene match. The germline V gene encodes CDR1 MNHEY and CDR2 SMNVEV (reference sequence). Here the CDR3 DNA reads TGTGCCAGCAGTCCAGGGTGGGGACAGAGACACAATGAGCAGTTCTTC. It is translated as CASSPGWGQRHNEQFF.

The CDR3 is CAWSVGTLYTEAFF. Here the CDR3 DNA reads TGTGCCTGGAGTGTAGGGACATTGTACACTGAAGCTTTCTTT. V is TRBV30 and J is TRBJ1-1; tentatively, D is TRBD1 (6 bases). V lost 0 bases and J 3 bases, leaving 11 bases between the germline ends. The CDR3 is made up of 14 amino acids. Germline V lookup: CDR1 GTSNPN, CDR2 SVGIG (reference sequence). Complete variable domain (other parts from reference TRBV30 and TRBJ1-1): SQTIHQWPATLVQPVGSPLSLECTVEGTSNPNLYWYRQAAGRGLQLLFYSVGIGQISSEVPQNLSASRPQDRQFILSSKKLLLSDSGFYLCAWSVGTLYTEAFFGQGTRLTVV.

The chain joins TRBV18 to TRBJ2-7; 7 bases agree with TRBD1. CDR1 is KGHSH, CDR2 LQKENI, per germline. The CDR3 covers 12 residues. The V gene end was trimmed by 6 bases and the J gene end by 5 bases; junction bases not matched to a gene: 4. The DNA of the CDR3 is TGTGCCAGCTCGACAGGGAGCCACGAGCAGTACTTC. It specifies CASSTGSHEQYF.

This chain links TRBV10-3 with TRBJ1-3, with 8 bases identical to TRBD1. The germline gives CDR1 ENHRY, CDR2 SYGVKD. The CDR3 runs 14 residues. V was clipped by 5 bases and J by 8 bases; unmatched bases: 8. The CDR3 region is CAISNGQGRDTIYF. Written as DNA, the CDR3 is TGTGCCATCAGTAACGGACAGGGTAGAGACACCATATATTTT.

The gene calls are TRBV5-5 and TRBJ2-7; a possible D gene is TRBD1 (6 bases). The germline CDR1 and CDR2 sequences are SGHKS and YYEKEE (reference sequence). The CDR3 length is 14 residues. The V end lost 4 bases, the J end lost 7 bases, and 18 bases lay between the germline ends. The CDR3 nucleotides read TGTGCCAGCAGCCTCGGGACAACCATAGGGGAGCAGTACTTC. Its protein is CASSLGTTIGEQYF.

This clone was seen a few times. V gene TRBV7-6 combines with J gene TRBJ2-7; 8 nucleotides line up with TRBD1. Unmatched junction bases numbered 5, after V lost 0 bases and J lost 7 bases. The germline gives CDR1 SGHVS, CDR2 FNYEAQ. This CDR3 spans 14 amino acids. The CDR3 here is CASSLAGTGGEQYF. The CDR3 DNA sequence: TGTGCCAGCAGCTTAGCGGGGACAGGAGGGGAGCAGTACTTC.

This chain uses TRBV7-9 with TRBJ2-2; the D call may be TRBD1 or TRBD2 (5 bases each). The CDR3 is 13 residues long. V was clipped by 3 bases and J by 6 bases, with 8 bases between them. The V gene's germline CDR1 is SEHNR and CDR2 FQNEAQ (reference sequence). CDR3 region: CASSLGPPGELFF. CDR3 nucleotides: TGTGCCAGCAGCTTGGGACCCCCCGGGGAGCTGTTTTTT.

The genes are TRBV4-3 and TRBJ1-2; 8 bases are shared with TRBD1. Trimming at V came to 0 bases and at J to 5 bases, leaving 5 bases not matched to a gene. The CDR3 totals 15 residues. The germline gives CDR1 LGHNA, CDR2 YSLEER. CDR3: CASSQDPGGEYGYTF. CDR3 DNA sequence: TGCGCCAGCAGCCAAGATCCAGGGGGCGAGTATGGCTACACCTTC.